Below are 2 T cell receptor beta chains sequenced from a single sample in a study of early T cells in non-severe SARS-CoV-2 infection. From the 5' RACE reads, TCRdb called clonotypes with MiXCR, one entry per CDR3 protein. The data show 55,000 to 70,000 distinct CDR3 sequences, 10% to 15% seen once. The specimen sequenced was whole blood. All receptors derive from an adult who was a healthcare worker with PCR-confirmed SARS-CoV-2 infection or an uninfected control (not recorded which).

This clonotype was observed many times. The chain employs TRBV13 and TRBJ1-1; the D is unclear. CDR1 is PRHDT and CDR2 is FYEKMQ in the germline V gene (reference sequence). CDR3 length: 13 residues. Trimming left V 5 bases short and J 0 bases short, with 7 bases between. The CDR3 region has the DNA TGTGCCAGCAGCCACGCCATGAACACTGAAGCTTTCTTT. Translation gives CASSHAMNTEAFF.

The chain recombines TRBV10-2 with TRBJ1-2; no definite D call. Between the trimmed V and J ends, which lost 0 bases and 3 bases, there was a span of 8 bases. Germline V gives CDR1 WSHSY, CDR2 SAAADI. The CDR3 sequence is 14 residues long. For the CDR3, the DNA is TGCGCCAGCAGTGAGTCGGGAGGAGACTATGGCTACACCTTC. It encodes CASSESGGDYGYTF.